A selection of T cell receptor beta chains follows, all from one sample in a study of CD8+ T cells in alopecia areata. Profiled with immunoSEQ multiplex PCR; TCRdb holds only in-frame clones, not every one. The table has some 180,000 clones, roughly 65% seen once; the top ten hold roughly 1.7%. The material was CD4+ T cells sorted from blood, obtained at week 0. These receptors came from a human donor with alopecia areata. The CDR3 runs from the conserved cysteine through the conserved F or W. Fields, in order: J gene, clone size, D gene, V gene, CDR3 length, CDR3 protein, CDR3 DNA. A D gene is named only where the DNA matches it firmly. Size values are once, few and many counts, or a class for expanded clones, and some rows have none.

TRBJ2-7 | NA | NA | TRBV5-6 | 15 | CASSLAGAGGSEQYF | TGTGCCAGCAGCTTGGCCGGGGCAGGGGGGTCCGAGCAGTACTTC
TRBJ2-5 | NA | NA | TRBV5-6 | 17 | CASSLQGRTMNFETQYF | TGTGCCAGCAGCTTGCAGGGCCGGACCATGAATTTTGAGACCCAGTACTTC
TRBJ2-3 | NA | TRBD2 | TRBV2 | 14 | CASGWTRSTDTQYF | TGTGCCAGCGGCTGGACTAGGAGCACAGATACGCAGTATTTT
TRBJ2-5 | NA | TRBD2 | TRBV5-1 | 16 | CASSETSGGAGETQYF | TGCGCCAGCAGCGAGACTAGCGGGGGGGCCGGGGAGACCCAGTACTTC
TRBJ2-1 | NA | TRBD2 | TRBV5-6 | 13 | CASSFTERGGQFF | TGTGCCAGCAGCTTTACCGAGCGGGGAGGGCAGTTCTTC
TRBJ2-2 | few | NA | TRBV9 | 13 | CASSVVAGGELFF | TGTGCCAGCAGCGTAGTAGCAGGCGGGGAGCTGTTTTTT
TRBJ1-2 | NA | NA | TRBV5-1 | 19 | CASSLRPRQVTSTIYGYTF | TGCGCCAGCAGCTTGCGCCCTAGACAGGTTACCTCAACTATCTATGGCTACACCTTC
TRBJ2-3 | NA | TRBD2 | TRBV25-1 | 17 | CASSKFTGLAASDTQYF | TGTGCCAGCAGTAAATTCACGGGACTAGCAGCGTCAGATACGCAGTATTTT
TRBJ1-1 | many | NA | TRBV4-1 | 16 | CASSQVDLTWYTEAFF | TGCGCCAGCAGCCAAGTGGACCTTACCTGGTACACTGAAGCTTTCTTT
TRBJ2-3 | once | NA | TRBV10-3 | 13 | CAISSENTDTQYF | TGTGCCATCTCTAGCGAAAACACAGATACGCAGTATTTT
TRBJ1-1 | NA | NA | TRBV6-6 | 15 | CASSQPGQLNTEAFF | TGTGCCAGCAGTCAACCCGGCCAGTTGAACACTGAAGCTTTCTTT
TRBJ1-2 | once | NA | TRBV29-1 | 11 | CSVETNAGYTF | TGCAGCGTTGAGACAAACGCCGGCTACACCTTC
TRBJ2-3 | few | TRBD2 | TRBV5-1 | 15 | CASSPSGGAIDTQYF | TGCGCCAGCAGCCCTAGCGGGGGGGCAATAGATACGCAGTATTTT
TRBJ1-1 | NA | TRBD1 | TRBV5-6 | 14 | CASSLQGGNTEAFF | TGTGCCAGCAGCTTACAGGGGGGAAACACTGAAGCTTTCTTT
TRBJ1-4 | NA | TRBD1 | TRBV5-1 | 14 | CASRQGQRNEKLFF | TGCGCCAGCAGGCAGGGACAGAGAAATGAAAAACTGTTTTTT
TRBJ1-6 | once | NA | TRBV9 | 15 | CASSVGSGVNSPLHF | TGTGCCAGCAGCGTAGGTTCAGGGGTTAATTCACCCCTCCACTTT
TRBJ2-1 | NA | TRBD2 | TRBV5-1 | 13 | CASGLAGLNEQFF | TGCGCCAGCGGACTAGCGGGGCTCAATGAGCAGTTCTTC
TRBJ1-5 | NA | NA | TRBV7-2 | 15 | CASSLVAGSNQPQHF | TGTGCCAGCAGCTTAGTGGCGGGGAGCAATCAGCCCCAGCATTTT
TRBJ2-7 | NA | TRBD1 | TRBV5-5 | 16 | CASSRDRERSFYEQYF | TGTGCCAGCAGCCGGGACAGGGAAAGATCGTTCTACGAGCAGTACTTC
TRBJ1-1 | NA | NA | TRBV9 | 9 | CASSVEAFF | TGTGCCAGCAGCGTAGAAGCTTTCTTT
TRBJ1-4 | NA | TRBD1 | TRBV5-6 | 15 | CASSFATGVYEKLFF | TGTGCCAGCAGCTTTGCCACAGGGGTCTACGAAAAACTGTTTTTT
TRBJ2-6 | NA | NA | TRBV29-1 | 15 | CSVEGTASGANVLTF | TGCAGCGTTGAAGGGACGGCTTCTGGGGCCAACGTCCTGACTTTC
TRBJ2-3 | NA | NA | TRBV9 | 15 | CASSVRGSSTDTQYF | TGTGCCAGCAGCGTACGGGGATCTAGCACAGATACGCAGTATTTT
TRBJ1-1 | few | TRBD1 | TRBV7-9 | 14 | CASSSSGGSTEAFF | TGTGCCAGCAGCTCCTCAGGGGGGAGCACTGAAGCTTTCTTT
TRBJ1-1 | NA | NA | TRBV20-1 | 11 | CSARDLRPAFF | TGCAGTGCTAGAGATCTCAGGCCGGCTTTCTTT
TRBJ1-5 | NA | NA | TRBV30 | 13 | CAWGLTEDQPQHF | TGTGCCTGGGGTCTGACGGAAGATCAGCCCCAGCATTTT
TRBJ2-2 | NA | NA | TRBV29-1 | 13 | CSVVGFEYGELFF | TGCAGCGTTGTAGGTTTCGAGTACGGGGAGCTGTTTTTT
TRBJ2-7 | NA | TRBD2 | TRBV7-2 | 16 | CASSLESGGGAGEQYF | TGTGCCAGCAGCTTAGAGTCCGGCGGGGGGGCAGGCGAGCAGTACTTC
TRBJ2-7 | NA | NA | TRBV15 | 14 | CATSRDHTAYEQYF | TGTGCCACCAGCAGAGACCATACCGCCTACGAGCAGTACTTC
TRBJ2-2 | few | NA | TRBV19 | 13 | CATVGAGTGELFF | TGTGCCACCGTGGGGGCGGGAACCGGGGAGCTGTTTTTT
TRBJ2-1 | NA | NA | TRBV7-9 | 15 | CASSRGEGESDEQFF | TGTGCCAGCAGCCGAGGGGAGGGGGAGAGCGATGAGCAGTTCTTC
TRBJ2-7 | few | NA | TRBV28 | 14 | CASSLRQVGYEQYF | TGTGCCAGCAGTTTACGCCAGGTTGGTTACGAGCAGTACTTC
TRBJ1-2 | NA | NA | TRBV30 | 14 | CAWSALTGRNGYTF | TGTGCCTGGAGTGCCTTAACAGGGCGGAATGGCTACACCTTC
TRBJ1-1 | NA | NA | TRBV2 | 10 | CASRVTEAFF | TGTGCCAGCAGGGTCACTGAAGCTTTCTTT
TRBJ2-5 | NA | NA | TRBV30 | 15 | CAWSLNGGRGETQYF | TGTGCCTGGAGTCTCAACGGGGGGCGAGGGGAGACCCAGTACTTC